Here is one T cell receptor (beta chain) with its context. The data were taken from a study of blood T cell repertoires in COVID-19. Study-level background: Researchers got acute and convalescent COVID-19 samples from the United States, Italy and Spain. Nucleic acid was either cDNA or gDNA, and it came from T cells, B-cell-depleted T cells, or PBMCs.

Under the authors' procedure: Amplification from reference gene primers served as the basis for estimated nucleated cell counts. Produced via immunoSEQ multiplex PCR; TCRdb's table is partial and in-frame only. The DNA was the basis for D and trimming; V, J and clone size are from that table. The sample carries 300,000 to 400,000 clones, about 86% recorded once. Germline loops: CDR1 SGHTA, CDR2 FQGTGA. V gave up 5 bases and J gave up 7 bases, with 11 bases separating them. The length of the CDR3 is 12 residues. Enrollment of patients from Seattle took place during active infection, with longitudinal follow-up.

The chain joins TRBV7-3 to TRBJ1-1, with D tentatively TRBD1 (5 bases). The source material was peripheral blood. This receptor was taken from a woman in her sixties or seventies with COVID-19, enrolled during active disease. This CDR3 reads CASSPSGGEAFF. The CDR3 bases are TGTGCCAGCAGCCCCTCCGGGGGTGAAGCTTTCTTT.